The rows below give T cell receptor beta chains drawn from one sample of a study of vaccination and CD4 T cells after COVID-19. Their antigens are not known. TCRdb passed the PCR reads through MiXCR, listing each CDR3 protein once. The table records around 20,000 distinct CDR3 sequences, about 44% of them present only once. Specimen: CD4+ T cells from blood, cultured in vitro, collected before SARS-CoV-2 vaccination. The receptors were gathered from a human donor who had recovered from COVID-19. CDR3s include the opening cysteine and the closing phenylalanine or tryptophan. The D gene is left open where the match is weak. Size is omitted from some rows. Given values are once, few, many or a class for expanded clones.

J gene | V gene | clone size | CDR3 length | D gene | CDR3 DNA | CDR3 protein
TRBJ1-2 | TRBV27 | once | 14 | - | TGTGCCACTCGAAAGGGGGGCCGTAACTATGGCTACACCTTC | CATRKGGRNYGYTF
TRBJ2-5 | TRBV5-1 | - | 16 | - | TGCGCCAGCAGCTTGGCTACCAGGGCCCCTCCAGAGACCCAGTACTTC | CASSLATRAPPETQYF
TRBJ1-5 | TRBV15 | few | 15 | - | TGTGCCACCAGCAGAGATGGGCAGGGCGCTCAGCCCCAGCATTTT | CATSRDGQGAQPQHF
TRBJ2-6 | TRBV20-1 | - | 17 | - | TGCAGTGCTAGCGCAGGCGCCCTGAGCTCTGGGGCCAACGTCCTGACTTTC | CSASAGALSSGANVLTF
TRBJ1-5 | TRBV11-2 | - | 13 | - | TGTGCCAGCAGCTTATGGGGACATCAGCCCCAGCATTTT | CASSLWGHQPQHF
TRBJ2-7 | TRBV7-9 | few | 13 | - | TGTGCCAGCAGCTTTGGCGGGACCTACGAGCAGTACTTC | CASSFGGTYEQYF
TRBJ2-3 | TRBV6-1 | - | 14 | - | TGTGCCAGCAGTAAGGCCAGTTTGACAGATACGCAGTATTTT | CASSKASLTDTQYF
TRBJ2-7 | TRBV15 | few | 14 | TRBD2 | TGTGCCACCAGCCGGGGGGGGGATTCCTACGAGCAGTACTTC | CATSRGGDSYEQYF
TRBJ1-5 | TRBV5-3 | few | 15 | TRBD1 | TGTGCCAGCAGCTCCGGGACAGGGATATCGGAGCCCCAGCATTTT | CASSSGTGISEPQHF
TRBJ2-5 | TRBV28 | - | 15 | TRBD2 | TGTGCCAGCAGTTTTTTGACTAGCGGGAGAGAGACCCAGTACTTC | CASSFLTSGRETQYF
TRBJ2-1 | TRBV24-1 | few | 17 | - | TGTGCCACCAGTGATCCTGCAACCGGGACAAGATACAATGAGCAGTTCTTC | CATSDPATGTRYNEQFF
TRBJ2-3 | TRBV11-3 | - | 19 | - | TGTGCCAGCAGCTTAGATACGGTATTCGGGCGGTCTAGCACAGATACGCAGTATTTT | CASSLDTVFGRSSTDTQYF
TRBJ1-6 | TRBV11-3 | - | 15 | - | TGTGCCAGCAGCAGCAGGGCGGACTATAATTCACCCCTCCACTTT | CASSSRADYNSPLHF
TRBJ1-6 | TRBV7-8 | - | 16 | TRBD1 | TGTGCCAGCAGCTTAGGACAGGGCTCCTATAATTCACCCCTCCACTTT | CASSLGQGSYNSPLHF
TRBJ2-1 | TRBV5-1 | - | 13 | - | TGCGCCAGCAGCTTTGGAGGGGCGAATGAGCAGTTCTTC | CASSFGGANEQFF
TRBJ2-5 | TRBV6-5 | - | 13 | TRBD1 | TGTGCCAGCAGTTGCCCGGGACAGGGGGATGAGTACTTC | CASSCPGQGDEYF
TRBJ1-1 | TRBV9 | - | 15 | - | TGTGCCAGCAGCCCCTTCGGGGGGCGAGGCACTGAAGCTTTCTTT | CASSPFGGRGTEAFF
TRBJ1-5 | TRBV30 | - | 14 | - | TGTGCCTGGAGTGCAGCCTTGGGTGGTCAGCCCCAGCATTTT | CAWSAALGGQPQHF
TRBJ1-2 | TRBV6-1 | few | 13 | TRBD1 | TGTGCCAGCAGTGAGACAGGGGGTTATGGCTACACCTTC | CASSETGGYGYTF
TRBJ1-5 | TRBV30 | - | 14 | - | TGTGCCTGGAGTGTACTCGGCCGCAATCAGCCCCAGCATTTT | CAWSVLGRNQPQHF
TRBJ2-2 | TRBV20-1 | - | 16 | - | TGCAGTGCTAGAGGGCCTTTCGGGGGGCGGGCCGGGGAGCTGTTTTTT | CSARGPFGGRAGELFF
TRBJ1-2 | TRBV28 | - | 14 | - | TGTGCCAGCAGCTGGGACGGACTTCTGGCTGGCTACACCTTC | CASSWDGLLAGYTF
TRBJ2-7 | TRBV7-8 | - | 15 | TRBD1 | TGTGCCAGCAGCCCCGGGACAGGGCGGGCTTACGAGCAGTACTTC | CASSPGTGRAYEQYF
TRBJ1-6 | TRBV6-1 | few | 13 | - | TGTGCCAGCAGGCCGGGGCCTAATTCACCCCTCCACTTT | CASRPGPNSPLHF
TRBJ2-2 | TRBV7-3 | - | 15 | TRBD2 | TGTGCCAGCAGCTATCTCGGGGGGGACACCGGGGAGCTGTTTTTT | CASSYLGGDTGELFF
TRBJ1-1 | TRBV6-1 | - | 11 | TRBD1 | TGTCCCAGCAGCGAACAGGGGGCAGCTTTCTTT | CPSSEQGAAFF
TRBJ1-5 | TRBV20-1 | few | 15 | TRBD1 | TGCAGTGCTAGTCACCCAGGGGGCGGCAATCAGCCCCAGCATTTT | CSASHPGGGNQPQHF
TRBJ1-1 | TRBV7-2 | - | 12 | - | TGTGCCAGCAGCTTCCTTAAGGCTGAAGCTTTCTTT | CASSFLKAEAFF
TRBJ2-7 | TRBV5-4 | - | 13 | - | TGTGCCAGCAGCTTGGTCGATTCGGGCGAGCAGTACTTC | CASSLVDSGEQYF
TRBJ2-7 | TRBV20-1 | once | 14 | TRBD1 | TGCAGTGTGAGGGGGGGACAGGGCGCCTACGAGCAGTACTTC | CSVRGGQGAYEQYF
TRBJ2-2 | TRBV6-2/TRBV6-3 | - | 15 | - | TGTGCCAGCAGTTATCAGGGGCTACGGACCGGGGAGCTGTTTTTT | CASSYQGLRTGELFF
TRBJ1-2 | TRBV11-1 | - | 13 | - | TGTGCCAGCAGCTTAGCAGGGATTAATGGCTACACCTTC | CASSLAGINGYTF
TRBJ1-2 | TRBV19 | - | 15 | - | TGTGCCAGTAGTATAGATTTGGGGTCGATCGGTGGCTACACCTTC | CASSIDLGSIGGYTF
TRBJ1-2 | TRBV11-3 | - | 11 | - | TGTGCCAGCAGCTTAGATGCTGGCTACACCTTC | CASSLDAGYTF
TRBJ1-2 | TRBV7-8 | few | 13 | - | TGTGCCAGCAGCCCCGGGTTAATCTATGGCTACACCTTC | CASSPGLIYGYTF